This TCR beta chain emerged from a study of blood T cell repertoires in COVID-19. Study details: In each case, the material was cDNA or gDNA derived from T cells, B-cell-depleted T cells, or PBMCs.

The table came from immunoSEQ multiplex PCR; TCRdb's copy has only in-frame clones and leaves some out. There are approximately 300,000 clones in the sample; 65% to 85% occur only once, and about 1.2% lies in the top ten. Trimming at V came to 6 bases and at J to 5 bases, leaving 4 bases not matched to a gene. This CDR3 region has 14 residues. Germline V gives CDR1 SNHLY, CDR2 FYNNEI. This clone was observed a few times. This clonotype originated in a woman aged 45-65 years with acute or convalescent COVID-19. The chain has TRBV2 and TRBJ1-4, with 9 positions matching TRBD1. The sample was peripheral blood. CDR3 region: CASRPGTGNEKLFF. CDR3 DNA: TGTGCCAGCAGACCCGGGACAGGGAATGAAAAACTGTTTTTT.